This entry lists 16 T cell receptor beta chains sequenced from one sample in a study of blood T cell repertoires in COVID-19. Assay: immunoSEQ multiplex PCR; the TCRdb copy retains only in-frame clones and omits some. Of roughly 230,000 clones in the sample, about 88% were seen once. Material for sequencing was PBMCs or T cells enriched from blood (not recorded which). The receptors come from a woman in her fifties or sixties who had been exposed to COVID-19.

The chain joins TRBV5-1 to TRBJ1-2; D unclear. The CDR3 runs 16 residues. Germline V gives CDR1 SGHRS, CDR2 YFSETQ. Trimming pared 0 bases from V and 3 bases from J, leaving 15 bases between. The CDR3 sequence: CASSLGLDTPDYGYTF. The DNA for the CDR3 is TGCGCCAGCAGCTTGGGGCTTGACACGCCTGACTATGGCTACACCTTC.

The chain employs TRBV2 and TRBJ2-5; 7 bases are a match to TRBD2. Trimming cost V 8 bases and J 2 bases; bases outside gene matches: 5. Germline assignment: CDR1 SNHLY and CDR2 FYNNEI. This CDR3 is built from 13 residues. In DNA, the CDR3 is TGTGCCAGCCGGCTAGCGGCACAAGAGACCCAGTACTTC. Translation: CASRLAAQETQYF. The whole variable domain, remainder taken from reference TRBV2 and TRBJ2-5, is EPEVTQTPSHQVTQMGQEVILRCVPISNHLYFYWYRQILGQKVEFLVSFYNNEISEKSEIFDDQFSVERPDGSNFTLKIRSTKLEDSAMYFCASRLAAQETQYFGPGTRLLVL.

The rearrangement joins TRBV10-1 to TRBJ1-2; the match to TRBD1 covers 7 bases. Germline V CDR1 and CDR2: WNHNN, SYGVQD (reference sequence). CDR3 length: 12 amino acids. V lost 5 bases and J lost 6; bases outside the gene matches: 3. Here the CDR3 reads CASSPQGNGYTF. In DNA, the CDR3 is TGCGCCAGCAGTCCACAGGGGAATGGCTACACCTTC.

The rearrangement joins TRBV2 to TRBJ1-4; TRBD1 agrees at 8 bases. CDR1 and CDR2 (germline): SNHLY, FYNNEI. The CDR3 extends over 14 amino acids. J lost 7 bases, V lost 7 bases, and 8 bases had no gene match. The CDR3 loop is CASTTGGKGEKLFF. Here the CDR3 DNA reads TGTGCCAGCACTACAGGGGGAAAGGGTGAAAAACTGTTTTTT.

The count of this clone is one. The rearrangement uses TRBV7-2 and TRBJ2-2; 13 positions agree with TRBD2. CDR1 and CDR2 from the germline V gene are SGHTA and FQGNSA. Trimming took 2 bases from V and 1 from J; bases not matched to a gene: 1. The CDR3 spans 17 residues. The CDR3 sequence is CASSLTSGGVNTGELFF. In DNA, the CDR3 is TGTGCCAGCAGCTTAACTAGCGGGGGGGTGAACACCGGGGAGCTGTTTTTT.

This clone has just a few counts. The chain has TRBV27 and TRBJ1-6; TRBD1 matches 11 bases. This CDR3 spans 14 amino acids. Trimming at V came to 6 bases and at J to 11 bases, leaving 6 bases not matched to a gene. In germline, CDR1 is MNHEY, CDR2 SMNVEV (reference sequence). CDR3 protein: CASSPPGQGAPLHF. The CDR3 DNA sequence: TGTGCCAGCAGCCCTCCGGGACAGGGGGCACCCCTCCACTTT.

The chain links TRBV7-2 to TRBJ1-1; D remains unclear. Trimming removed 7 bases at V and 6 bases at J, with 18 bases between. There are 14 residues in the CDR3. Germline loops: CDR1 SGHTA, CDR2 FQGNSA. The CDR3 here is CASTGLRGLAEAFF. CDR3 bases: TGTGCCAGCACCGGGTTACGGGGTTTGGCTGAAGCTTTCTTT.

V gene TRBV2 combines with J gene TRBJ1-2, with D perhaps matching TRBD1 (5 bases). The CDR3 is 13 residues long. Per germline, CDR1 SNHLY and CDR2 FYNNEI. Trimming took off 4 bases at V and 5 bases at J, with 11 bases between the two ends. The CDR3 sequence: CASSAPDRYGYTF. DNA of the CDR3: TGTGCCAGCAGTGCCCCAGACAGATATGGCTACACCTTC. Full variable domain (missing parts from reference TRBV2 and TRBJ1-2): EPEVTQTPSHQVTQMGQEVILRCVPISNHLYFYWYRQILGQKVEFLVSFYNNEISEKSEIFDDQFSVERPDGSNFTLKIRSTKLEDSAMYFCASSAPDRYGYTFGSGTRLTVV.

V and J are TRBV11-2 and TRBJ1-1; 7 nucleotides match TRBD1. The CDR3 spans 13 residues. CDR1 SGHAT and CDR2 FQNNGV come from the germline V gene. V was clipped by 5 bases and J by 4 bases; unmatched bases: 4. CDR3 protein: CASSQNRGTEAFF. As DNA, the CDR3 is TGTGCCAGCAGCCAAAACAGGGGCACTGAAGCTTTCTTT.

Concerning this clone itself: The sample contains more than one DNA sequence encoding this CDR3. The V gene is TRBV9, the J gene TRBJ1-1, with D perhaps TRBD1 (5 bases). This CDR3 spans 13 amino acids. V was trimmed by 2 bases and J by 3 bases, leaving 8 bases between them. Germline CDR1 and CDR2: SGDLS and YYNGEE. The CDR3 nucleotides read TGTGCCAGCAGCGTTGGAGGGGACACTGAAGCTTTCTTT. Protein: CASSVGGDTEAFF. The full variable domain, in which reference TRBV9 and TRBJ1-1 provide the parts outside the CDR3, is DSGVTQTPKHLITATGQRVTLRCSPRSGDLSVYWYQQSLDQGLQFLIQYYNGEERAKGNILERFSAQQFPDLHSELNLSSLELGDSALYFCASSVGGDTEAFFGQGTRLTVV.

For the CDR3, the DNA is TGTGCCAGCAGCCCCGATAAATACTCCCCAGATACGCAGTATTTT. Protein sequence: CASSPDKYSPDTQYF. V is TRBV7-3 and J is TRBJ2-3, with unresolved D. The CDR3 totals 15 residues. V lost 5 bases and J lost 4, with 16 bases in between. CDR1 is SGHTA and CDR2 is FQGTGA in the germline V gene.

The gene calls are TRBV3-1 (or the pseudogene TRBV3-2) and TRBJ1-1; 8 nucleotides agree with TRBD1. The CDR3 runs to 13 residues. Unmatched junction bases numbered 6, after V lost 6 bases and J lost 6 bases. CDR1 is LGHDT and CDR2 is YNNKEL in the germline V gene (reference sequence). The CDR3 spells CASRPPGGSEAFF. Written as DNA, the CDR3 is TGTGCCAGCAGGCCCCCAGGGGGCTCTGAAGCTTTCTTT.

The chain links TRBV7-2 to TRBJ2-5; 12 bases map to TRBD2. CDR3 length: 15 residues. V was clipped by 5 bases and J by 5 bases; unmatched bases: 6. Germline-derived CDR1 and CDR2 are SGHTA and FQGNSA. In nucleotides, the CDR3 is TGTGCCAGCAGCCCCAGGACTAGCGGGGTGGAGACCCAGTACTTC. Translating it yields CASSPRTSGVETQYF.

Only one count was recorded for this clone. The chain links TRBV3-1 (or the pseudogene TRBV3-2) to TRBJ1-2, with D possibly TRBD1 on 5 matching bases. The V and J ends lost 3 bases and 7 bases respectively, with 6 bases between them. Germline V gene sequence: CDR1 LGHDT, CDR2 YNNKEL (reference sequence). The CDR3 extends over 11 amino acids. The CDR3 spells CASSHRAGYTF. The CDR3 DNA reads TGTGCCAGCAGCCACAGGGCTGGCTACACCTTC.

The V gene is TRBV7-6, the J gene TRBJ2-1, with D possibly being TRBD2 (6 bases). The CDR3 has 14 residues. Germline assignment: CDR1 SGHVS and CDR2 FNYEAQ. Trimming took 5 bases from V and 8 from J, leaving 16 bases between them. Here the CDR3 reads CASSPLTSSDEQFF. CDR3 bases: TGTGCCAGCAGCCCTCTGACTAGTTCGGATGAGCAGTTCTTC.

The chain carries TRBV10-3 and TRBJ2-1; D is unclear. CDR3 length: 17 residues. CDR1 ENHRY and CDR2 SYGVKD come from the germline V gene. V shed 3 bases and J shed 7 bases, with 22 bases lying between them. The CDR3 DNA follows: TGTGCCATCAGTGACCCCCTCGGAGCCCTACCCCAAAATGAGCAGTTCTTC. Amino acid sequence: CAISDPLGALPQNEQFF.